The 11 T cell receptor beta chains below all came from one sample that was sequenced in a study of T cells after somatic rescue of genetic block. Here immunoSEQ multiplex PCR was the method, and the copy in TCRdb shows in-frame clones only, minus some. The sample has about 110,000 clones, just over 90% seen once; the top ten hold roughly 1.4%. Sequencing was done on a sample of peripheral blood mononuclear cells (PBMCs). The receptor source for this set is a woman under 30.

This chain connects TRBV10-3 to TRBJ2-2, with D tentatively TRBD1 or TRBD2 (5 bases each). Germline values: CDR1 ENHRY, CDR2 SYGVKD. This CDR3 has 14 residues. V lost 10 bases, J lost 3 bases, and 15 bases lay in between. CDR3 in DNA: TGTGCCACACGGGACGGAGAATACACCGGGGAGCTGTTTTTT. It yields the protein CATRDGEYTGELFF.

This CDR3 is CASSPSGLQGRDTGELFF. DNA for the CDR3: TGTGCCAGCAGCCCTAGTGGGCTACAGGGGAGGGACACCGGGGAGCTGTTTTTT. V usage is TRBV7-6 and J usage is TRBJ2-2; D is tentatively TRBD1 or TRBD2 (7 bases each). V was trimmed by 5 bases and J by 3 bases, leaving 22 bases between them. This CDR3 has 18 amino acids. Per germline, CDR1 SGHVS and CDR2 FNYEAQ.

This chain links TRBV5-5 with TRBJ2-5; D is undetermined. Trimming stripped 1 base from V and 3 bases from J, with 7 bases between. The germline V gene has CDR1 SGHKS and CDR2 YYEKEE (reference sequence). The CDR3 has 13 amino acids. The CDR3 coding sequence is TGTGCCAGCAGCTTGTCCAGTAAAGAGACCCAGTACTTC. It is translated as CASSLSSKETQYF.

The sample holds a few counts of this clone. The chain recombines TRBV7-9 with TRBJ2-3, with 13 positions matching TRBD2. In germline, CDR1 is SEHNR, CDR2 FQNEAQ (reference sequence). The trim removed 4 bases at V and 0 bases at J, leaving 4 bases unmatched. The CDR3 has 17 amino acids. CDR3: CASSSRTSGGSTDTQYF. In nucleotides, the CDR3 is TGTGCCAGCAGCTCCAGGACTAGCGGGGGAAGCACAGATACGCAGTATTTT.

This chain links TRBV7-3 with TRBJ1-1; 12 bases are shared with TRBD1. The germline V gene has CDR1 SGHTA and CDR2 FQGTGA. Germline trimming cut 6 bases from V and 6 bases from J; bases unmatched to any gene: 11. CDR3 length: 16 residues. CDR3 protein: CASSLTGTGGGSEAFF. CDR3 nucleotide sequence: TGTGCCAGCAGTTTGACTGGGACAGGGGGCGGGTCTGAAGCTTTCTTT. The variable domain in full, with the rest retrieved from reference TRBV7-3 and TRBJ1-1, is GAGVSQTPSNKVTEKGKYVELRCDPISGHTALYWYRQSLGQGPEFLIYFQGTGAADDSGLPNDRFFAVRPEGSVSTLKIQRTERGDSAVYLCASSLTGTGGGSEAFFGQGTRLTVV.

The chain uses TRBV28 and TRBJ1-2; 9 positions match TRBD1. Trimming at V came to 9 bases and at J to 5 bases, leaving 7 bases not matched to a gene. CDR3 length: 13 residues. CDR1 is MDHEN and CDR2 is SYDVKM in the germline V gene. CDR3 bases: TGTGCCAGTTTACAGGGGGCGTCTTATGGCTACACCTTC. Translation gives CASLQGASYGYTF.

This chain connects TRBV4-3 to TRBJ2-7; D perhaps matches TRBD1 (6 bases). Germline V gives CDR1 LGHNA, CDR2 YSLEER. The CDR3 loop spans 15 amino acids. V was cut by 0 bases and J by 2 bases, with 11 bases left in between. CDR3 protein: CASSQDGRGAYEQYF. The CDR3 coding sequence is TGCGCCAGCAGCCAAGATGGCAGGGGCGCCTACGAGCAGTACTTC.

The CDR3 DNA reads TGTGCCAGCAGCCTCATCCAGAACGGGGACTATGGCTACACCTTC. Encoded protein: CASSLIQNGDYGYTF. The chain couples TRBV14 to TRBJ1-2; D not certain. CDR1 is SGHDN and CDR2 is FVKESK in the germline V gene. The ends were cut back, 4 bases at V and 3 bases at J, with 15 bases in the middle. The CDR3 totals 15 residues.

The chain couples TRBV14 to TRBJ1-5, with 7 bases lining up with TRBD1. The CDR3 runs 14 residues. The V and J ends lost 2 bases and 7 bases, in that order; junction bases with no gene match: 5. From germline, CDR1 is SGHDN and CDR2 FVKESK. The CDR3: CASSQTGASQPQHF. CDR3 in DNA: TGTGCCAGCAGCCAAACAGGGGCAAGCCAGCCCCAGCATTTT.

The chain combines TRBV30 with TRBJ2-3; D not resolved. Germline CDR1 is GTSNPN and CDR2 is SVGIG (reference sequence). CDR3 length: 12 residues. The ends were cut back, 0 bases at V and 5 bases at J, with 6 bases in the middle. This CDR3 is CAWSVLGDTQYF. CDR3 sequence (DNA): TGTGCCTGGAGTGTCTTAGGAGATACGCAGTATTTT.

This clone was seen a single time. The rearrangement links TRBV5-1 to TRBJ2-5; D is ambiguous. Germline V gene sequence: CDR1 SGHRS, CDR2 YFSETQ. The CDR3 has 12 residues. V lost 3 bases, J lost 1 base, and 4 bases lay in between. The CDR3 region has the DNA TGCGCCAGCAGCTCCCCCCAAGAGACCCAGTACTTC. Encoded protein: CASSSPQETQYF. Complete variable domain (other parts from reference TRBV5-1 and TRBJ2-5): KAGVTQTPRYLIKTRGQQVTLSCSPISGHRSVSWYQQTPGQGLQFLFEYFSETQRNKGNFPGRFSGRQFSNSRSEMNVSTLELGDSALYLCASSSPQETQYFGPGTRLLVL.